Below, 23 T cell receptor beta chains from the same sample are listed, as sequenced in a study of T-cell memory formation after mild COVID-19 (dated by TCRdb to about 2021). Libraries were prepared through 5' RACE. The sample was run on an Illumina NovaSeq 6000. TCRdb took the public reads, trimmed them with fastp at Q25, ran MiXCR for clone calling and kept in-frame beta chains. Duplicate CDR3 protein sequences are folded into a single record with the most common DNA and genes. Here the sample has about 350,000 distinct CDR3 sequences; around 15% occur a single time. The ten most abundant clones make up 22% of the sample. The sample consisted of PBMCs or a T cell subset sorted from them (not recorded which). These receptors came from a young man who had mild COVID-19 (a few samples of this study predate the infection). The sample titles of this study are shuffled in the database, so cell type and time point are left out; the donor was told from shared clones.

This clonotype was found a few times. J is TRBJ2-7 and V is TRBV7-2; D may correspond to TRBD1 or TRBD2 (5 bases each). This CDR3 comprises 13 residues. Trimming cost V 5 bases and J 4 bases, with 12 bases left between them. Germline V gene data show CDR1 as SGHTA and CDR2 as FQGNSA. The CDR3 spells CASSPGPGYEQYV. DNA of the CDR3: TGTGCCAGCAGCCCGGGGCCGGGTTACGAGCAGTACGTC.

The V call is TRBV5-6, the J call TRBJ2-1; D remains ambiguous. CDR3 length: 14 residues. CDR1 is SGHDT and CDR2 is YYEEEE in the germline V gene. Trimming took 0 bases from V and 3 from J, leaving 7 bases between them. CDR3 protein: CASSLGRSYNEQFF. As DNA, the CDR3 is TGTGCCAGCAGCTTGGGGCGGAGCTACAATGAGCAGTTCTTC.

The chain is built from TRBV5-1 and TRBJ2-7; D is unresolved. CDR3 size: 16 residues. Trimming pared 0 bases from V and 0 bases from J, leaving 13 bases between. CDR1 is SGHRS and CDR2 is YFSETQ in the germline V gene. The CDR3 protein is CASSLADRPHSYEQYF. The CDR3 DNA reads TGCGCCAGCAGCTTGGCAGATCGCCCCCACTCCTACGAGCAGTACTTC. The complete variable domain, with remaining parts taken from reference TRBV5-1 and TRBJ2-7, reads KAGVTQTPRYLIKTRGQQVTLSCSPISGHRSVSWYQQTPGQGLQFLFEYFSETQRNKGNFPGRFSGRQFSNSRSEMNVSTLELGDSALYLCASSLADRPHSYEQYFGPGTRLTVT.

This clonotype was seen a few times. This sequence joins TRBV5-1 and TRBJ1-3, with D perhaps TRBD1 (5 bases). The CDR3 has 15 amino acids. Germline-derived CDR1 and CDR2 are SGHRS and YFSETQ. V lost 2 bases to trimming and J lost 1 base, with 10 bases between them. In DNA form, the CDR3 reads TGCGCCAGCAGCTTCGAGGGGAATTCTGGAAACACCATATATTTT. Encoded protein: CASSFEGNSGNTIYF.

This chain uses TRBV11-2 with TRBJ2-3; weak D call: TRBD2 (6 bases). The CDR3 sequence is 14 residues long. V was cut by 3 bases and J by 6 bases, with 13 bases left in between. Germline V gene sequence: CDR1 SGHAT, CDR2 FQNNGV. The CDR3 reads CASSFLGGGDTQYF. The DNA for the CDR3 is TGTGCCAGCAGCTTTCTGGGGGGTGGGGATACGCAGTATTTT.

This clonotype was picked up a small number of times. V gene TRBV5-8 combines with J gene TRBJ2-3; 10 bases agree with TRBD1. Germline-derived CDR1 and CDR2 are SGHTS and YDEGEE. The CDR3 contains 16 residues. Trimming took 6 bases from V and 3 from J; bases not matched to a gene: 10. CDR3: CASTVVGQGITDTQYF. DNA of the CDR3: TGTGCCAGCACCGTCGTGGGACAGGGGATAACAGATACGCAGTATTTT. Variable domain in full (rest from reference TRBV5-8 and TRBJ2-3): EAGVTQSPTHLIKTRGQQATLRCSPISGHTSVYWYQQALGLGLQFLLWYDEGEERNRGNFPPRFSGRQFPNYSSELNVNALELEDSALYLCASTVVGQGITDTQYFGPGTRLTVL.

In this sample, this clonotype turned up a few times. The chain uses TRBV20-1 and TRBJ2-5; D may be TRBD2 (7 bases). This CDR3 region has 13 residues. Germline V lookup: CDR1 DFQATT, CDR2 SNEGSKA (reference sequence). V lost 1 base, J lost 6 bases, and 12 bases lay in between. The CDR3 protein is CSARGGGVKTQYF. The CDR3 DNA reads as TGCAGTGCTAGAGGGGGGGGCGTAAAGACCCAGTACTTC.

This clonotype was picked up a small number of times. V gene TRBV12-3 or TRBV12-4 combines with J gene TRBJ2-2, with D perhaps given as TRBD1 or TRBD2 (5 bases each). The CDR3 runs to 14 residues. Trimming left V 5 bases short and J 5 bases short, with 12 bases between. This CDR3 reads CASSRGGGTGELFF. Written as DNA, the CDR3 is TGTGCCAGCAGTAGGGGTGGCGGGACCGGGGAGCTGTTTTTT.

This sequence joins TRBV6-2 or TRBV6-3 and TRBJ2-1; no clear D. The CDR3 is made up of 16 amino acids. Germline CDR1 is MNHEY and CDR2 is SVGEGT. V was trimmed by 2 bases and J by 7 bases, leaving 18 bases between them. The CDR3 coding sequence is TGTGCCAGCAGTTACCCCCTCCCCCAGGTTAAGAATGAGCAGTTCTTC. Protein sequence: CASSYPLPQVKNEQFF.

The chain couples TRBV12-3 or TRBV12-4 to TRBJ2-1; 8 nucleotides agree with TRBD2. This CDR3 is built from 13 residues. The V and J ends lost 6 bases and 8 bases, in that order; junction bases with no gene match: 6. The DNA for the CDR3 is TGTGCCAGCAGGCTTCGGGGGGGCCATGAGCAGTTCTTC. Its translation: CASRLRGGHEQFF.

V gene TRBV19 combines with J gene TRBJ2-3; TRBD1 matches at 7 bases. CDR3 length equals 14 residues. CDR1 and CDR2 (germline): LNHDA, SQIVND (reference sequence). V shed 3 bases, J shed 2 bases, and the junction held 2 bases outside the gene matches. The CDR3 sequence: CASSITGVTDTQYF. CDR3 in DNA: TGTGCCAGTAGTATCACAGGGGTCACAGATACGCAGTATTTT.

This clonotype turned up a few times. The gene calls are TRBV27 and TRBJ2-7; D uncertain. V dropped 3 bases and J dropped 2 bases, with 11 bases sitting between them. Germline assignment: CDR1 MNHEY and CDR2 SMNVEV (reference sequence). CDR3 length: 14 residues. The CDR3 DNA sequence: TGTGCCAGCAGTTTGACACAATATCCCTACGAGCAGTACTTC. Translating it yields CASSLTQYPYEQYF.

The rearrangement joins TRBV7-2 to TRBJ2-3, with 11 positions matching TRBD2. The CDR3 loop spans 16 amino acids. The germline V gene encodes CDR1 SGHTA and CDR2 FQGNSA. V lost 5 bases and J lost 2; bases outside the gene matches: 6. The CDR3 loop reads CASSLGTSGYTDTQYF. The CDR3 nucleotides read TGTGCCAGCAGCCTCGGGACTAGCGGATACACAGATACGCAGTATTTT.

This clonotype was counted a few times. The J gene is TRBJ1-1, the V gene TRBV12-3 or TRBV12-4, with D maybe TRBD1 (5 bases). The CDR3 runs to 15 residues. The V and J ends lost 2 bases and 4 bases respectively, with 14 bases between them. The CDR3 DNA sequence: TGTGCCAGCAGTTTAAACGGGGGGGGAAGCACTGAAGCTTTCTTT. Encoded protein: CASSLNGGGSTEAFF.

CDR3 nucleotides: TGCGCCAGCAGTGATCGGTCTAGCGTCGAGACCCAGTACTTC. Protein sequence: CASSDRSSVETQYF. The J gene is TRBJ2-5, the V gene TRBV10-2; weak D call: TRBD2 (6 bases). CDR1 is WSHSY, CDR2 SAAADI, per germline. CDR3 length equals 14 residues. V lost 3 bases, J lost 5 bases, and 13 bases lay in between.

This clonotype showed up many times. V is TRBV10-3 and J is TRBJ1-1; 9 nucleotides align to TRBD1. Trimming removed 8 bases from V and 5 bases from J; junction bases left unmatched: 6. There are 13 residues in the CDR3. Germline CDR1 is ENHRY and CDR2 is SYGVKD. This CDR3 is CAIDLGTGTEAFF. DNA of the CDR3: TGTGCCATCGATCTTGGGACAGGGACTGAAGCTTTCTTT.

The genes are TRBV6-5 and TRBJ2-7; D gene uncertain. This CDR3 comprises 14 residues. Trimming removed 6 bases at V and 0 bases at J, with 12 bases between. CDR1 and CDR2 (germline): MNHEY, SVGAGI. CDR3 region: CASSPTESSYEQYF. The CDR3 nucleotides are TGTGCCAGCAGCCCCACGGAGAGCTCCTACGAGCAGTACTTC.

The V and J genes are TRBV29-1 and TRBJ2-1; 13 bases map to TRBD2. Trimming removed 7 bases from V and 6 bases from J; junction bases left unmatched: 6. This CDR3 region has 14 residues. Germline V CDR1 and CDR2: SQVTM, ANQGSEA. The CDR3 sequence: CSGQGLAGPNEQFF. The CDR3 region has the DNA TGCAGCGGCCAGGGACTAGCGGGACCCAATGAGCAGTTCTTC.

The chain links TRBV20-1 to TRBJ2-5, with 8 nucleotides matching TRBD1. The CDR3 totals 14 residues. V lost 3 bases and J lost 4; bases outside the gene matches: 7. Per the germline V gene, CDR1 is DFQATT and CDR2 is SNEGSKA (reference sequence). In nucleotides, the CDR3 is TGCAGTGCTAGGGGTGACAGGGGTAGAGAGACCCAGTACTTC. It specifies CSARGDRGRETQYF.

This clonotype was counted only a few times. This chain joins TRBV6-6 and TRBJ1-1; 9 bases line up with TRBD1. In germline, CDR1 is MNHNY, CDR2 SVGAGI (reference sequence). Trimming at V came to 6 bases and at J to 5 bases, leaving 7 bases not matched to a gene. The CDR3 consists of 14 residues. CDR3 sequence (DNA): TGTGCCAGCAGCTCCCAGGACAGGGGAACTGAAGCTTTCTTT. Amino acid sequence: CASSSQDRGTEAFF.

The chain recombines TRBV7-9 with TRBJ2-1; 11 bases fit TRBD2. Germline trimming cut 4 bases from V and 8 bases from J; bases unmatched to any gene: 13. Per the germline V gene, CDR1 is SEHNR and CDR2 is FQNEAQ (reference sequence). The CDR3 sequence is 17 residues long. CDR3 sequence reads: CASSSLLSGGAWYEQFF. The CDR3 coding sequence is TGTGCCAGCAGCTCCCTCCTTAGCGGGGGGGCTTGGTATGAGCAGTTCTTC. The variable domain in full, with the rest retrieved from reference TRBV7-9 and TRBJ2-1, is DTGVSQNPRHKITKRGQNVTFRCDPISEHNRLYWYRQTLGQGPEFLTYFQNEAQLEKSRLLSDRFSAERPKGSFSTLEIQRTEQGDSAMYLCASSSLLSGGAWYEQFFGPGTRLTVL.

This clonotype was detected a few times. The chain has TRBV7-2 and TRBJ1-5; the D gene is possibly TRBD1 (5 bases). The CDR3 extends over 15 amino acids. V was pared by 1 base and J by 0 bases, with 7 bases between. CDR1 and CDR2 (germline): SGHTA, FQGNSA. CDR3 region: CASSLGGLSNQPQHF. The CDR3 nucleotides are TGTGCCAGCAGCTTAGGGGGCCTTAGCAATCAGCCCCAGCATTTT. The complete variable domain, with remaining parts taken from reference TRBV7-2 and TRBJ1-5, reads GAGVSQSPSNKVTEKGKDVELRCDPISGHTALYWYRQSLGQGLEFLIYFQGNSAPDKSGLPSDRFSAERTGGSVSTLTIQRTQQEDSAVYLCASSLGGLSNQPQHFGDGTRLSIL.

Ten or more counts support this clonotype. The gene calls are TRBV5-1 and TRBJ2-3; 10 bases align to TRBD2. With 4 bases clipped from V and 2 bases from J, the junction kept 7 bases outside the gene matches. The CDR3 consists of 16 residues. Germline V gene data show CDR1 as SGHRS and CDR2 as YFSETQ. This chain's CDR3 is CASSPGLAESTDTQYF. The CDR3 bases are TGCGCCAGCAGCCCCGGACTAGCGGAATCCACAGATACGCAGTATTTT.